The 13 T cell receptor beta chains listed next were all sequenced from one sample in a study of blood T cell repertoires in COVID-19. The repertoire was sequenced with immunoSEQ multiplex PCR; TCRdb's copy has only in-frame clones and lacks some. The data show roughly 200,000 clones, roughly 83% seen once. Material for sequencing was PBMCs or T cells enriched from blood (not recorded which). The receptors here all came from a man in his forties or fifties with acute COVID-19.

CDR3 nucleotide sequence: TGTGCCAGCAGTGGGACAGGGGGTAAACCTGGAAACACCATATATTTT. Amino acid sequence: CASSGTGGKPGNTIYF. V usage is TRBV25-1 and J usage is TRBJ1-3; TRBD1 agrees at 10 bases. The CDR3 loop spans 16 amino acids. Germline V lookup: CDR1 MGHDK, CDR2 SYGVNS. V was pared by 4 bases and J by 2 bases, with 5 bases of the junction left unmatched.

CDR3: CASSPSTGRLNEQYF. The DNA for the CDR3 is TGTGCCAGCTCACCCTCGACAGGGAGATTAAACGAGCAGTACTTC. The V and J genes are TRBV18 and TRBJ2-7, with 7 positions matching TRBD1. The V and J ends lost 3 bases and 5 bases, in that order; junction bases with no gene match: 10. This CDR3 has 15 amino acids. Germline V CDR1 and CDR2: KGHSH, LQKENI. The full variable domain, its missing parts supplied by reference TRBV18 and TRBJ2-7, is NAGVMQNPRHLVRRRGQEARLRCSPMKGHSHVYWYRQLPEEGLKFMVYLQKENIIDESGMPKERFSAEFPKEGPSILRIQQVVRGDSAAYFCASSPSTGRLNEQYFGPGTRLTVT.

The chain uses TRBV1 and TRBJ1-1; TRBD1 is the table's D call and was not checked against the DNA. TRBV1 constitutes a pseudogene. This CDR3 comprises 17 residues. CDR3 in DNA: TGCACCAGCAGTCCGAACAGGGTGGTGTTAATGAACACTGAAGCTTTCTTT. Its translation is CTSSPNRVVLMNTEAFF.

The chain recombines TRBV5-6 with TRBJ1-6; TRBD1 might be the D (5 bases). Trimming stripped 1 base from V and 2 bases from J, with 13 bases between. Per germline, CDR1 SGHDT and CDR2 YYEEEE. The CDR3 consists of 17 residues. Written as DNA, the CDR3 is TGTGCCAGCAGCTTGCGGCAGGGCCCCACCTATAATTCACCCCTCCACTTT. Protein sequence: CASSLRQGPTYNSPLHF. The full variable domain, its missing parts supplied by reference TRBV5-6 and TRBJ1-6, is DAGVTQSPTHLIKTRGQQVTLRCSPKSGHDTVSWYQQALGQGPQFIFQYYEEEERQRGNFPDRFSGHQFPNYSSELNVNALLLGDSALYLCASSLRQGPTYNSPLHFGNGTRLTVT.

This chain joins TRBV28 and TRBJ1-5; a possible D gene is TRBD1 (6 bases). The CDR3 covers 13 residues. The V end was cut by 7 bases, the J end by 7 bases, with 14 bases between. Germline loops: CDR1 MDHEN, CDR2 SYDVKM. CDR3 amino acids: CASITGLGQPQHF. CDR3 DNA: TGTGCCAGCATCACAGGGTTGGGGCAGCCCCAGCATTTT.

The chain links TRBV28 to TRBJ2-1; 7 bases map to TRBD1. CDR1 MDHEN and CDR2 SYDVKM come from the germline V gene. V lost 2 bases and J lost 5; bases outside the gene matches: 3. The CDR3 length is 14 residues. The CDR3, as DNA: TGTGCCAGCAGTTTAAGGGGGCTAGACAATGAGCAGTTCTTC. As protein: CASSLRGLDNEQFF.

The V and J genes are TRBV14 and TRBJ2-2, with 12 bases identical to TRBD2. The length of the CDR3 is 20 residues. J was trimmed by 7 bases and V by 0 bases; bases with no gene match: 15. From germline, CDR1 is SGHDN and CDR2 FVKESK. CDR3 residues: CASSQDRLGLAGWFIGELFF. In DNA, the CDR3 is TGTGCCAGCAGCCAAGATCGGCTCGGACTAGCGGGATGGTTTATCGGGGAGCTGTTTTTT.

The chain carries TRBV11-3 and TRBJ2-5; 7 positions match TRBD1. V lost 6 bases, J lost 2 bases, and 6 bases stayed unmatched. The CDR3 loop spans 14 amino acids. Germline V gene data show CDR1 as SGHNT and CDR2 as YENEEA. The CDR3 is CASSLNRGQETQYF. In DNA form, the CDR3 reads TGTGCCAGCAGTCTCAACAGGGGACAAGAGACCCAGTACTTC.

This rearrangement joins TRBV7-2 to TRBJ1-1; a possible D gene is TRBD1 (5 bases). The CDR3 totals 17 residues. Trimming stripped 6 bases from V and 0 bases from J, with 20 bases between. Germline lookup yields CDR1 SGHTA and CDR2 FQGNSA. CDR3 DNA: TGTGCCAGCAGAGAAGGGGAGGGCAGGAGCATGAACACTGAAGCTTTCTTT. Translating it yields CASREGEGRSMNTEAFF.

The chain links TRBV6-5 to TRBJ1-4; TRBD1 is a possible D gene (5 bases). Germline V CDR1 and CDR2: MNHEY, SVGAGI. The CDR3 has 15 residues. Trimming pared 0 bases from V and 7 bases from J, leaving 12 bases between. The CDR3: CASSYSKGRGEKLFF. CDR3 in DNA: TGTGCCAGCAGTTACTCGAAGGGGAGGGGTGAAAAACTGTTTTTT.

In its sample, this clone was seen once. The V call is TRBV6-1, the J call TRBJ1-2; D not resolved. The CDR3 sequence is 13 residues long. Germline V lookup: CDR1 MNHNS, CDR2 SASEGT. Trimming took off 2 bases at V and 4 bases at J, with 8 bases between the two ends. This CDR3 reads CASSEPETYGYTF. CDR3 DNA: TGTGCCAGCAGTGAACCGGAGACCTATGGCTACACCTTC.

The chain carries TRBV3-1 (or the pseudogene TRBV3-2) and TRBJ1-1, with D possibly being TRBD1 (6 bases). There are 13 residues in the CDR3. Per germline, CDR1 LGHDT and CDR2 YNNKEL (reference sequence). Trimming stripped 3 bases from V and 4 bases from J, with 9 bases between. The CDR3 sequence is CASSHTGITEAFF. The CDR3 region has the DNA TGTGCCAGCAGCCACACAGGGATCACTGAAGCTTTCTTT.

V gene TRBV7-6 combines with J gene TRBJ2-1; 12 bases fit TRBD2. V gave up 4 bases and J gave up 2 bases; unmatched junction bases: 0. The CDR3 runs 15 residues. Germline CDR1 reads SGHVS; CDR2 reads FNYEAQ. CDR3 sequence reads: CASSSSGRAYNEQFF. The CDR3 DNA sequence: TGTGCCAGCAGCTCTAGCGGGAGGGCCTACAATGAGCAGTTCTTC. The entire variable domain, with the rest obtained from reference TRBV7-6 and TRBJ2-1, is as follows: GAGVSQSPRYKVTKRGQDVALRCDPISGHVSLYWYRQALGQGPEFLTYFNYEAQQDKSGLPNDRFSAERPEGSISTLTIQRTEQRDSAMYRCASSSSGRAYNEQFFGPGTRLTVL.